Included here is one T cell receptor (beta chain) sequence, with context. Its target is unknown. This entry belongs to a study of shared clonotypes between healthy human individuals. Study-wide results and caveats: Rarefaction analysis demonstrated incomplete sorted-subset sequencing notwithstanding large depth.

Profiling relied on immunoSEQ multiplex PCR, and the TCRdb table lists in-frame clones only, not all of them. The sample records 1,400,000 or so clones, just under 99% being singletons. V was clipped by 7 bases and J by 2 bases; unmatched bases: 4. From germline, CDR1 is SNHLY and CDR2 FYNNEI. This CDR3 has 13 amino acids. The sequence derives from a man in his thirties or forties in good health. Sequenced input: naive CD4+ T cells sorted from blood. Stated subset: CD45RA+ positively selected. The chain carries TRBV2 and TRBJ2-7; 8 bases align to TRBD1. The CDR3 is CASKGQVAYEQYF. For the CDR3, the DNA is TGTGCCAGCAAGGGACAGGTAGCCTACGAGCAGTACTTC.